This T cell receptor beta chain was recovered during a study of blood T cell repertoires in COVID-19. Participants were aged about 18 to 100 years from roughly 26 US areas. Allocation to cohorts depended on clinical history reported by the participants. The CDR3 runs 14 residues. Trimming removed 4 bases from V and 3 bases from J; junction bases left unmatched: 2. CDR1 is MGHDK, CDR2 SYGVNS, per germline. This clone was picked up a small number of times. Profiling relied on immunoSEQ multiplex PCR, and the TCRdb table lists in-frame clones only, not all of them. Here the sample spans about 180,000 clones, 80% being singletons.

The chain uses TRBV25-1 and TRBJ2-2; 7 nucleotides line up with TRBD2. This clonotype originated in a man aged 60-69 years who had been exposed to COVID-19. The sequencing sample was made of PBMCs or T cells enriched from blood (not recorded which). CDR3 sequence (DNA): TGTGCCAGCAGTGGGCTAGCGGACACCGGGGAGCTGTTTTTT. Translating gives CASSGLADTGELFF.